These 9 T cell receptor beta chains originate from one sample sequenced in a study of blood T cell repertoires in COVID-19. The assay was immunoSEQ multiplex PCR, and TCRdb's table has in-frame clones only and misses some. The profile shows hundreds of thousands of clones, approximately 90% of them singletons. The sequencing sample was made of peripheral blood. These receptors all come from a man aged 40-55 years with acute or convalescent COVID-19.

J is TRBJ2-1 and V is TRBV7-3; perhaps TRBD2 as D (5 bases). Trimming removed 5 bases from V and 5 bases from J, with 19 bases in between. The CDR3 runs to 16 residues. From germline, CDR1 is SGHTA and CDR2 FQGTGA. CDR3 region: CASSTLGSGVDNEQFF. CDR3 nucleotide sequence: TGTGCCAGCAGCACCCTGGGGAGCGGAGTTGACAATGAGCAGTTCTTC.

This clone came up once. V is TRBV28 and J is TRBJ2-1, with 7 bases identical to TRBD2. The ends lost 4 bases at V and 6 bases at J; junction bases unmatched: 6. CDR1 is MDHEN and CDR2 is SYDVKM in the germline V gene. The CDR3 is made up of 14 amino acids. CDR3 sequence: CASSSMGGGNEQFF. CDR3 in DNA: TGTGCCAGCAGTTCGATGGGGGGGGGCAATGAGCAGTTCTTC. Full variable domain (rest looked up from reference TRBV28 and TRBJ2-1): DVKVTQSSRYLVKRTGEKVFLECVQDMDHENMFWYRQDPGLGLRLIYFSYDVKMKEKGDIPEGYSVSREKKERFSLILESASTNQTSMYLCASSSMGGGNEQFFGPGTRLTVL.

The V call is TRBV24-1, the J call TRBJ2-2, with a weak D call TRBD2 (6 bases). Trimming shortened V by 10 bases and J by 4 bases, and 15 bases separated the two germline ends. There are 14 residues in the CDR3. Germline V lookup: CDR1 KGHDR, CDR2 SFDVKD. The CDR3 coding sequence is TGTGCCACTAGTCACCCCGGGAGCACCGGGGAGCTGTTTTTT. Its protein is CATSHPGSTGELFF.

The chain couples TRBV4-2 to TRBJ2-5; the D gene is possibly TRBD1 (6 bases). The CDR3 runs to 16 residues. V was trimmed by 0 bases and J by 5 bases, leaving 16 bases between them. Looked up from germline, CDR1 is LGHNA and CDR2 is YNFKEQ. CDR3 nucleotide sequence: TGTGCCAGCAGCCAAGATTTAACAGGGAGTTATGAGACCCAGTACTTC. Encoded protein: CASSQDLTGSYETQYF.

A few counts support this clone. V and J are TRBV28 and TRBJ2-7, with 9 bases fitting TRBD2. CDR3 length: 16 residues. The germline CDR1 and CDR2 sequences are MDHEN and SYDVKM. Trimming took 8 bases from V and 0 from J; bases not matched to a gene: 11. The CDR3 DNA sequence: TGTGCCAGCTTTACTAGCGGGCGGACAATCTCCTACGAGCAGTACTTC. It is translated as CASFTSGRTISYEQYF.

This chain uses TRBV7-3 with TRBJ1-2, with a possible D match to TRBD1 (6 bases). Trimming took 1 base from V and 2 from J, leaving 11 bases between them. CDR1 and CDR2 (germline): SGHTA, FQGTGA. The CDR3 sequence is 15 residues long. CDR3 DNA: TGTGCCAGCAGCTTAAAGGTAGGGACAAACTATGGCTACACCTTC. Its translation is CASSLKVGTNYGYTF.

V is TRBV6-4 and J is TRBJ1-1, with unresolved D. V was trimmed by 6 bases and J by 1 base, leaving 9 bases between them. The germline V gene has CDR1 MRHNA and CDR2 SNTAGT. The CDR3 has 13 amino acids. The CDR3 sequence is CASSSSENTEAFF. In nucleotides, the CDR3 is TGTGCCAGCAGCTCCTCAGAGAACACTGAAGCTTTCTTT.

The chain carries TRBV2 and TRBJ1-6; D might be TRBD1 (5 bases). This CDR3 spans 13 amino acids. Deletions cut 7 bases from V and 7 bases from J, with 11 bases between. The germline gives CDR1 SNHLY, CDR2 FYNNEI. CDR3 DNA: TGTGCCAGCACGACGGGACTCAATTCACCCCTCCACTTT. Encoded protein: CASTTGLNSPLHF.

The chain has TRBV19 and TRBJ2-5; 12 nucleotides line up with TRBD2. With V trimmed by 3 bases and J by 5 bases, 13 bases remained unmatched. The CDR3 runs 18 residues. Per germline, CDR1 LNHDA and CDR2 SQIVND (reference sequence). Here the CDR3 reads CASSIGLAGFQQRETQYF. The CDR3 DNA sequence: TGTGCCAGTAGTATTGGACTAGCGGGATTTCAGCAACGGGAGACCCAGTACTTC. The variable domain in full, with the rest retrieved from reference TRBV19 and TRBJ2-5, is DGGITQSPKYLFRKEGQNVTLSCEQNLNHDAMYWYRQDPGQGLRLIYYSQIVNDFQKGDIAEGYSVSREKKESFPLTVTSAQKNPTAFYLCASSIGLAGFQQRETQYFGPGTRLLVL.